The source of this T cell receptor (beta chain) is a study of blood T cell repertoires in COVID-19. Study information: Samples of COVID-19 (acute and convalescent) were obtained from the United States, Italy and Spain. Nucleic acid was either cDNA or gDNA, and it came from T cells, B-cell-depleted T cells, or PBMCs.

In the authors' methods: Amplifying reference gene primers gave estimates of nucleated cell counts. Only in-frame clones appear in the TCRdb table, and some are missing; sequencing was by immunoSEQ multiplex PCR. V, J and clone size are those of that table, while D and trimming were read from the DNA. This repertoire shows 200,000 to 250,000 clones, 85% to 90% found once; its top ten account for roughly 14%. In assigning cohorts, the study relied on participant-reported clinical history. This clonotype originated in a woman in her fifties or sixties with acute COVID-19. The specimen sequenced was PBMCs or T cells enriched from blood (not recorded which).

CDR3 coding DNA: TGTGCCTGGAGTAAACTACTGACAGGGTCCTGGAATGGCTACACCTTC. Translated: CAWSKLLTGSWNGYTF. The chain is built from TRBV30 and TRBJ1-2; 7 bases line up with TRBD1. The junction had 15 bases not matched to a gene; V was cut back by 2 bases and J by 6 bases. The CDR3 is made up of 16 amino acids. Germline CDR1 and CDR2: GTSNPN and SVGIG (reference sequence).